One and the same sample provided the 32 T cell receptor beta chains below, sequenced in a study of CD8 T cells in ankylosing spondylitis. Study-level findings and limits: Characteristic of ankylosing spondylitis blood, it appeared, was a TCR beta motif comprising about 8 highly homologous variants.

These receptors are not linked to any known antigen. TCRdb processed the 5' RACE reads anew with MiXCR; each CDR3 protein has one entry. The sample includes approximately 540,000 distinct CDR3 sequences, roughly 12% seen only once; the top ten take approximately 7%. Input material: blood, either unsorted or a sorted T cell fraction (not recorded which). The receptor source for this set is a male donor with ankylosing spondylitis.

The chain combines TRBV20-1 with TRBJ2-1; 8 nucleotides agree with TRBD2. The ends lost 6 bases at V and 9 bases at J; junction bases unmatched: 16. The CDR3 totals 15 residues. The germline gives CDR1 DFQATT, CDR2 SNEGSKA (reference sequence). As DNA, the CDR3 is TGCAGTGCCTCTAGGACTAGCCCCTTCCTCGGTGAGCAGTTCTTC. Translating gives CSASRTSPFLGEQFF.

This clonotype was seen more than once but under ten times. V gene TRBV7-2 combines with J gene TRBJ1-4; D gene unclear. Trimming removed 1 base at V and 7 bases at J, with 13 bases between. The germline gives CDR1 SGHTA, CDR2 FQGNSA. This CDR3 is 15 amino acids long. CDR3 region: CASSLGWGDGEKLFF. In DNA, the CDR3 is TGTGCCAGCAGCTTAGGTTGGGGAGATGGTGAAAAACTGTTTTTT.

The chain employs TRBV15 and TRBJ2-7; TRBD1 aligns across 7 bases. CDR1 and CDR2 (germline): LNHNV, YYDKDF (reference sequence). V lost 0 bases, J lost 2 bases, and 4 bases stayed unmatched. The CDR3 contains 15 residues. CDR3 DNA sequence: TGTGCCACCAGCAGAGATCGGCAGGGGGCCTACGAGCAGTACGTC. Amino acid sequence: CATSRDRQGAYEQYV.

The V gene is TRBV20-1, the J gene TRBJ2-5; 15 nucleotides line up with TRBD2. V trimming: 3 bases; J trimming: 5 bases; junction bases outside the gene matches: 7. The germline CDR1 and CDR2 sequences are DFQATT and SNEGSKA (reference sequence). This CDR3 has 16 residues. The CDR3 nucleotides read TGCAGTGCTAGCTTCGGACTAGCGGGAGGGGGGGAGACCCAGTACTTC. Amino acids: CSASFGLAGGGETQYF.

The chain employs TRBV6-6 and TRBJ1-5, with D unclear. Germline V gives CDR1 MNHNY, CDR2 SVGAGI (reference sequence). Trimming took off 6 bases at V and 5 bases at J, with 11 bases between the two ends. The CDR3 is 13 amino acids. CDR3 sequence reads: CASSLPLDQPQHF. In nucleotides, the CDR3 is TGTGCCAGCAGCCTTCCCTTGGATCAGCCCCAGCATTTT.

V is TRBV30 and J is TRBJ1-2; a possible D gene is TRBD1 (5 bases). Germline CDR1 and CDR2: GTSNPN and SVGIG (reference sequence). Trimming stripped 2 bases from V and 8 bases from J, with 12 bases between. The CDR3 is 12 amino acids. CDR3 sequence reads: CAWSPGTEGYTF. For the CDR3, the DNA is TGTGCCTGGAGTCCCGGGACGGAGGGCTACACCTTC.

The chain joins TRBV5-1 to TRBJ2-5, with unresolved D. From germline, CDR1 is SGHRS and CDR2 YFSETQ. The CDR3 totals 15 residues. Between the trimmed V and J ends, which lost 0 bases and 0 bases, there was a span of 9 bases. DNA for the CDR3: TGCGCCAGCAGCTTGGGCGGCGTATACCAAGAGACCCAGTACTTC. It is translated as CASSLGGVYQETQYF.

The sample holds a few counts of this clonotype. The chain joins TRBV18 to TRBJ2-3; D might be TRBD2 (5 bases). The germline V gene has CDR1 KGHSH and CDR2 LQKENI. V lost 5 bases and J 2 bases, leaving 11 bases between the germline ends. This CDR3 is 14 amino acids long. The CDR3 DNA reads TGTGCCAGCTCAGGAACGGGGAACACAGATACGCAGTATTTT. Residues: CASSGTGNTDTQYF.

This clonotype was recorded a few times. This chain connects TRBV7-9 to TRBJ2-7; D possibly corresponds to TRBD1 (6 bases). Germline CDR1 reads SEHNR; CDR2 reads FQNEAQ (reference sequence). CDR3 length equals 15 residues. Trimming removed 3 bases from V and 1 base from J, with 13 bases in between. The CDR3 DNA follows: TGTGCCAGCAGCTTCCAAGGGGGACCGTCCTACGAGCAGTACTTC. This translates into CASSFQGGPSYEQYF.

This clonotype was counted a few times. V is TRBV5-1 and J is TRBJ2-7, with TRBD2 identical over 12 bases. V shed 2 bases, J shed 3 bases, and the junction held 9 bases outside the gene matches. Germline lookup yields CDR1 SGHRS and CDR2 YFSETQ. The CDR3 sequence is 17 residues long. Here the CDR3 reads CASSLVTSGSGNYEQYF. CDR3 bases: TGCGCCAGCAGCTTAGTGACTAGCGGGAGTGGCAACTACGAGCAGTACTTC. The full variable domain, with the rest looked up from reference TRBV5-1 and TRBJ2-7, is KAGVTQTPRYLIKTRGQQVTLSCSPISGHRSVSWYQQTPGQGLQFLFEYFSETQRNKGNFPGRFSGRQFSNSRSEMNVSTLELGDSALYLCASSLVTSGSGNYEQYFGPGTRLTVT.

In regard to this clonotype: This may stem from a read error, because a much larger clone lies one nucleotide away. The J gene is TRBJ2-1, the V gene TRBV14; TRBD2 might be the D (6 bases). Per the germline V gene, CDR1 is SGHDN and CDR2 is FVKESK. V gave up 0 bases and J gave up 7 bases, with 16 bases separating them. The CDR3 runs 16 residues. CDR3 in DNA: TGTGCCAGCAGCCAAGAAGGCTCGATAGCGGTAAATGAGCAGTTCTTC. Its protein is CASSQEGSIAVNEQFF.

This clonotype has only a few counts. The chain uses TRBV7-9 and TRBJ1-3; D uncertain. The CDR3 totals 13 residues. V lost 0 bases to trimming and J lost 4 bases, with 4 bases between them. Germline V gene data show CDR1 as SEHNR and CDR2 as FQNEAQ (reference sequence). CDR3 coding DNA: TGTGCCAGCAGCTTAGCTGTGGGAAACACCATATATTTT. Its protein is CASSLAVGNTIYF.

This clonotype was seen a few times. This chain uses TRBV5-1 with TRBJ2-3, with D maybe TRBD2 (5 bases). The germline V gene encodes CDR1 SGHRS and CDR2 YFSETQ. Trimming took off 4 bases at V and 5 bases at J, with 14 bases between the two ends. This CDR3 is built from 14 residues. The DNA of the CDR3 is TGCGCCAGCAGCAGTGGTAGCGAGGGAGATACGCAGTATTTT. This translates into CASSSGSEGDTQYF.

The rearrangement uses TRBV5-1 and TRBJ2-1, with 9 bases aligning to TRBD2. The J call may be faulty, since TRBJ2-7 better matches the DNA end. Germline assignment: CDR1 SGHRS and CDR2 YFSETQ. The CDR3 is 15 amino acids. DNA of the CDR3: TGCGCCAGCAGCTTGGGTCTAGCGGGGTACAATGAGCAGTACTTC. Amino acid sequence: CASSLGLAGYNEQYF.

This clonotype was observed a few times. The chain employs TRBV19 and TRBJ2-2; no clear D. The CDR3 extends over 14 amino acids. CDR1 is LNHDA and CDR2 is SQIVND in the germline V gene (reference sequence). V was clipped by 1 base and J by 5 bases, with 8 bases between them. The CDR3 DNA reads TGTGCCAGTAGTATAGCGGCGCGAACCGGGGAGCTGTTTTTT. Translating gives CASSIAARTGELFF.

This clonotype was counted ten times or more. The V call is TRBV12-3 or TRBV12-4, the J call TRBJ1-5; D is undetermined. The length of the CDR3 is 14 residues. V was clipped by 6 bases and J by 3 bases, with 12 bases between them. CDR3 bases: TGTGCCAGCAGATCGCGGCGCGCCAATCAGCCCCAGCATTTT. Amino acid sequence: CASRSRRANQPQHF.

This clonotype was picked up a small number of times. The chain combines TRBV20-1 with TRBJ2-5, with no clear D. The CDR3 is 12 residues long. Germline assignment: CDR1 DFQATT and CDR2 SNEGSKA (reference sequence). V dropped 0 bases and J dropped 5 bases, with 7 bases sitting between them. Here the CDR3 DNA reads TGCAGTGCTAGAGATGGTGGGGAGACCCAGTACTTC. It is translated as CSARDGGETQYF.

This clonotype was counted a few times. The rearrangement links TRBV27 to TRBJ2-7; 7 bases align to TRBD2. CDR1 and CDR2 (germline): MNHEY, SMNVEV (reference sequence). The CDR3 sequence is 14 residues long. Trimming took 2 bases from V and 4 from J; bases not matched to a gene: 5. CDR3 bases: TGTGCCAGCAGTTTACAGTGGGAGGGGTACGAGCAGTACTTC. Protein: CASSLQWEGYEQYF.

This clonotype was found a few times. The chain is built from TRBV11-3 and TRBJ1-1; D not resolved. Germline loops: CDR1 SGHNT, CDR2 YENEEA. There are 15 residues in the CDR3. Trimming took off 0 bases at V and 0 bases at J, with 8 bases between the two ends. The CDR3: CASSLDPDLNTEAFF. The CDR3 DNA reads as TGTGCCAGCAGCTTAGATCCGGACTTGAACACTGAAGCTTTCTTT.

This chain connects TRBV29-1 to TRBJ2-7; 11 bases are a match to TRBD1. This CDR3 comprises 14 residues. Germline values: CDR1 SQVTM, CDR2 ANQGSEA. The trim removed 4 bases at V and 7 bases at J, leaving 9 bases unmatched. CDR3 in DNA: TGCAGCGTTGCACCGGTGGACAGGGGGCGGGAGCAGTACTTC. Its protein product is CSVAPVDRGREQYF.

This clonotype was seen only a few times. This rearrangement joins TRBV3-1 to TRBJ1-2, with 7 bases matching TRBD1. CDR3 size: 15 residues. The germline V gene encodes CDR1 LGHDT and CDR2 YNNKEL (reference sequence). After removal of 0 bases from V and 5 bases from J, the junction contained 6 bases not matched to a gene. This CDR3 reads CASSQERGGIYGYTF. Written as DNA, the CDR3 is TGTGCCAGCAGCCAAGAAAGAGGGGGCATTTATGGCTACACCTTC.

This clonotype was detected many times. The CDR3 loop reads CASSQGGDRGAFF. CDR3 coding DNA: TGTGCCAGCAGCCAGGGTGGGGACCGGGGAGCTTTCTTT. V is TRBV3-1 and J is TRBJ1-1; the D gene is possibly TRBD1 (5 bases). With 3 bases removed from V and 10 bases from J, the gap between germline ends came to 15 bases. The germline V gene has CDR1 LGHDT and CDR2 YNNKEL (reference sequence). The CDR3 has 13 residues.

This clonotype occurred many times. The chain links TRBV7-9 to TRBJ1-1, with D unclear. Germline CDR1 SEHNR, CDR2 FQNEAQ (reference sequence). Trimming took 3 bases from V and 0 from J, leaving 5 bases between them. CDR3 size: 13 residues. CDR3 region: CASSFDLNTEAFF. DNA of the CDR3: TGTGCCAGCAGCTTCGACCTGAACACTGAAGCTTTCTTT.

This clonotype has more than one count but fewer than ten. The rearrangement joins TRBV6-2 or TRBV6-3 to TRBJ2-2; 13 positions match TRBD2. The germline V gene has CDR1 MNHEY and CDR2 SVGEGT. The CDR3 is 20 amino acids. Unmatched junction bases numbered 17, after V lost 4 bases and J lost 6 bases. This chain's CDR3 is CASSSSLGLAGRRDAGELFF. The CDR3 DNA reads TGTGCCAGCAGTTCCTCGTTGGGACTAGCGGGAAGGCGCGACGCCGGGGAGCTGTTTTTT.

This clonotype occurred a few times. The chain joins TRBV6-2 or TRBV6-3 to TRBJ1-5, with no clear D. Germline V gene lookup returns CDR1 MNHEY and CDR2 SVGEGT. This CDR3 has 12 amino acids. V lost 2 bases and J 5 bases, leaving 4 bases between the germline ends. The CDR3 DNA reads TGTGCCAGCAGTTACAGGGATCAGCCCCAGCATTTT. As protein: CASSYRDQPQHF.

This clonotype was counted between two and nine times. The CDR3: CAISPGPQADGYTF. The CDR3 nucleotides read TGTGCCATCAGTCCCGGGCCCCAGGCGGATGGCTACACCTTC. This chain uses TRBV10-3 with TRBJ1-2, with unresolved D. The CDR3 extends over 14 amino acids. CDR1 and CDR2 from the germline V gene are ENHRY and SYGVKD. V was shortened by 5 bases and J by 6 bases, with 16 bases between the two germline ends.

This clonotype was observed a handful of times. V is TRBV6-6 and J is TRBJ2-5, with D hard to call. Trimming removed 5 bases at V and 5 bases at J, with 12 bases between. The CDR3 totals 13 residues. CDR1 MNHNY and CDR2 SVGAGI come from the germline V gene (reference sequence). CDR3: CASSPTVEETQYF. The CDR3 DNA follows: TGTGCCAGCAGTCCGACGGTTGAGGAGACCCAGTACTTC.

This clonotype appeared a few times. CDR3 bases: TGCGCCAGCACCAGAACCGGGACTAGCAGGGCAGATACGCAGTATTTT. This encodes CASTRTGTSRADTQYF. The chain uses TRBV5-1 and TRBJ2-3, with 9 bases aligning to TRBD2. The CDR3 runs 16 residues. The germline gives CDR1 SGHRS, CDR2 YFSETQ. With V trimmed by 6 bases and J by 4 bases, 12 bases remained unmatched.

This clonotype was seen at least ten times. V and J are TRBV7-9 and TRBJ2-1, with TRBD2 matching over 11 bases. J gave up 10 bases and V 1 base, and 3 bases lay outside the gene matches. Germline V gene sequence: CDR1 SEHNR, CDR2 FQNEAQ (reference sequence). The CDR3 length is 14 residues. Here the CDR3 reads CASSLGLAGKEQFF. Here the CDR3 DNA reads TGTGCCAGCAGCTTAGGACTAGCGGGAAAGGAGCAGTTCTTC.

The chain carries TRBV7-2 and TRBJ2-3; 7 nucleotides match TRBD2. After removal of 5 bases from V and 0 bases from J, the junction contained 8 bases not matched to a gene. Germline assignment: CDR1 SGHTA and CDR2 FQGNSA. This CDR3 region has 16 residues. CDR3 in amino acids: CASSIQSGTSTDTQYF. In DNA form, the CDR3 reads TGTGCCAGCAGCATTCAGAGCGGGACTAGCACAGATACGCAGTATTTT.

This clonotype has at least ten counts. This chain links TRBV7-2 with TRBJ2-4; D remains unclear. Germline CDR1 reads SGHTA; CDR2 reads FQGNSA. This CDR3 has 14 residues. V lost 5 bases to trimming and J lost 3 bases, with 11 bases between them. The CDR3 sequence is CASSLDRYKNIQYF. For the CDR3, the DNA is TGTGCCAGCAGCCTTGATCGCTACAAAAACATTCAGTACTTC.

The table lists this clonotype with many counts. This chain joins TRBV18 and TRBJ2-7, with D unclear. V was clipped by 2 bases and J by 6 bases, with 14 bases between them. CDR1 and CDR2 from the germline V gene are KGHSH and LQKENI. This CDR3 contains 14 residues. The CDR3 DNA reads TGTGCCAGCTCACCAGTCCCAAACCCGGTCGAGCAGTACGTC. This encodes CASSPVPNPVEQYV.